Below are 23 T cell receptor beta chains sequenced from a single sample in a study of regulatory T cells in long-lasting Graves disease (TCRdb year 2021). Library creation used multiplex PCR. Sequencing took place on an Illumina HiSeq 4000. iRepertoire HTBI primers and Arm-PCR amplification of CDR3 regions were used to construct TCR beta libraries. TCRdb reprocessed the public reads (quality trimming at Q25 with fastp, clone calling with MiXCR) and kept in-frame beta chains. CDR3 protein sequences are deduplicated, and each keeps its most common genes and DNA. The sample table lists about 430,000 distinct CDR3 sequences, 21% of them with a count of one. Roughly an eighth of the sample is held by the ten biggest clonotypes. Read against the paper, the sample's time point label means: persistent/refractory GD, antithyroid drugs over 5 years with positive TRAb. For both TCR sequencing and RNA sequencing, RNA was extracted from PBMCs in TRIzol.

Here the sequenced sample was peripheral blood mononuclear cells (PBMCs), taken when the disease was refractory, from a patient treated with antithyroid drugs. The origin of the receptors is a female donor with Graves disease.

The chain combines TRBV19 with TRBJ1-5; tentatively, D is TRBD1 (6 bases). This CDR3 has 15 residues. In germline, CDR1 is LNHDA, CDR2 SQIVND (reference sequence). V lost 8 bases and J lost 0, with 14 bases in between. The CDR3 region is CASRTASYSNQPQHF. The CDR3 DNA sequence: TGTGCCAGTCGGACAGCCAGCTATAGCAATCAGCCCCAGCATTTT.

This rearrangement joins TRBV6-2 or TRBV6-3 to TRBJ1-4; 8 nucleotides match TRBD1. Germline-derived CDR1 and CDR2 are MNHEY and SVGEGT. V dropped 6 bases and J dropped 8; count of bases not matched to a gene: 14. The CDR3 is 16 residues long. This CDR3 reads CASSFRTGQGSEKLFF. CDR3 DNA: TGTGCCAGCAGCTTTAGAACCGGACAGGGATCCGAAAAACTGTTTTTT.

V is TRBV3-1 and J is TRBJ2-5; no definite D call. V lost 5 bases and J 2 bases, leaving 15 bases between the germline ends. The CDR3 consists of 15 residues. Germline assignment: CDR1 LGHDT and CDR2 YNNKEL (reference sequence). CDR3 sequence reads: CASSGPGTDQETQYF. The DNA for the CDR3 is TGTGCCAGCAGCGGACCTGGCACAGATCAAGAGACCCAGTACTTC.

The genes are TRBV6-1 and TRBJ1-2; TRBD1 might be the D (5 bases). The CDR3 consists of 15 residues. The germline V and J ends were trimmed by 2 bases and 4 bases, with 14 bases remaining between them. Germline CDR1 is MNHNS and CDR2 is SASEGT. The CDR3 protein is CASSERTSHLYGYTF. For the CDR3, the DNA is TGTGCCAGCAGTGAACGGACATCCCACCTCTATGGCTACACCTTC.

The CDR3 DNA reads TGTGCCAGCAGCTTAGATGTTTCAGGGTCTGAAGCTTTCTTT. It is translated as CASSLDVSGSEAFF. This chain links TRBV11-2 with TRBJ1-1; a possible D gene is TRBD1 (5 bases). Germline lookup yields CDR1 SGHAT and CDR2 FQNNGV. V dropped 0 bases and J dropped 6 bases, with 11 bases sitting between them. The CDR3 runs to 14 residues.

This clonotype has just a few counts. V usage is TRBV27 and J usage is TRBJ2-7, with TRBD1 matching over 8 bases. The CDR3 covers 15 residues. The V and J ends lost 7 bases and 5 bases, in that order; junction bases with no gene match: 13. Per the germline V gene, CDR1 is MNHEY and CDR2 is SMNVEV (reference sequence). CDR3 bases: TGTGCCAGCACCCCAACCAGGGGGCATGGGAACGAGCAGTACTTC. Translated, it gives CASTPTRGHGNEQYF.

The gene calls are TRBV5-1 and TRBJ2-1, with a weak D call TRBD2 (5 bases). CDR1 is SGHRS, CDR2 YFSETQ, per germline. This CDR3 is 12 amino acids long. Trimming shortened V by 6 bases and J by 6 bases, and 10 bases separated the two germline ends. CDR3 sequence: CASTLETNEQFF. Here the CDR3 DNA reads TGCGCCAGCACACTAGAAACCAATGAGCAGTTCTTC.

This sequence joins TRBV30 and TRBJ1-3; no definite D call. V was cut by 0 bases and J by 0 bases, with 6 bases left in between. Germline V gives CDR1 GTSNPN, CDR2 SVGIG (reference sequence). The CDR3 length is 14 residues. CDR3 coding DNA: TGTGCCTGGAGTGTACCTTTCTCTGGAAACACCATATATTTT. This codes for CAWSVPFSGNTIYF.

This clonotype appeared many times. This chain joins TRBV6-5 and TRBJ2-7; tentative D call: TRBD2 (6 bases). Germline-derived CDR1 and CDR2 are MNHEY and SVGAGI. Trimming removed 0 bases from V and 3 bases from J, with 12 bases in between. The length of the CDR3 is 15 residues. The CDR3, as DNA: TGTGCCAGCAGTTACTCGCCGACTAGTTTCTACGAGCAGTACTTC. Residues: CASSYSPTSFYEQYF.

The table lists this clonotype with a few counts. This clone may be a read error of a much larger clone one base away. The J gene is TRBJ2-4, the V gene TRBV28, with D possibly being TRBD1 (6 bases). Germline V lookup: CDR1 MDHEN, CDR2 SYDVKM. The CDR3 covers 15 residues. The CDR3 protein is CASEEGTLAINIQYF. Written as DNA, the CDR3 is TGTGCCAGCGAAGAAGGGACATTAGCCATAAACATTCAGTACTTC.

The chain combines TRBV7-2 with TRBJ1-3; no definite D call. V gave up 2 bases and J gave up 2 bases, with 10 bases separating them. The germline V gene encodes CDR1 SGHTA and CDR2 FQGNSA. This CDR3 has 15 residues. As DNA, the CDR3 is TGTGCCAGCAGCTTAAGGGCCGGCGCTGGAAACACCATATATTTT. It specifies CASSLRAGAGNTIYF.

V and J are TRBV20-1 and TRBJ2-1; no clear D gene. V lost 3 bases and J lost 4, with 10 bases in between. Germline CDR1 is DFQATT and CDR2 is SNEGSKA (reference sequence). The CDR3 totals 13 residues. The CDR3 spells CSASRSGYNEQFF. CDR3 in DNA: TGCAGTGCTAGCCGATCCGGATACAATGAGCAGTTCTTC.

This clonotype came up many times. The rearrangement links TRBV7-9 to TRBJ2-7, with a weak D call TRBD1 (6 bases). Germline lookup yields CDR1 SEHNR and CDR2 FQNEAQ (reference sequence). The CDR3 spans 13 residues. Trimming shortened V by 5 bases and J by 2 bases, and 10 bases separated the two germline ends. The DNA for the CDR3 is TGTGCCAGCAGCGCAGACAGGACCTACGAGCAGTACTTC. This codes for CASSADRTYEQYF.

This clonotype was seen ten or more times. The chain couples TRBV28 to TRBJ2-2, with D unclear. From germline, CDR1 is MDHEN and CDR2 SYDVKM. The CDR3 has 13 amino acids. The ends were cut back, 7 bases at V and 6 bases at J, with 12 bases in the middle. The CDR3 reads CASIGRWAGELFF. In nucleotides, the CDR3 is TGTGCCAGCATCGGGCGATGGGCCGGGGAGCTGTTTTTT.

The rearrangement uses TRBV5-1 and TRBJ2-3; 7 bases are shared with TRBD2. Germline V gives CDR1 SGHRS, CDR2 YFSETQ. J lost 1 base, V lost 2 bases, and 7 bases had no gene match. This CDR3 spans 16 amino acids. The CDR3 sequence is CASSLRSGVGTDTQYF. Here the CDR3 DNA reads TGCGCCAGCAGCTTAAGAAGCGGGGTGGGCACAGATACGCAGTATTTT.

This clonotype was observed a few times. This sequence joins TRBV29-1 and TRBJ2-5; 12 bases are shared with TRBD2. This CDR3 is 13 amino acids long. The ends lost 4 bases at V and 5 bases at J; junction bases unmatched: 2. Germline V CDR1 and CDR2: SQVTM, ANQGSEA. Here the CDR3 DNA reads TGCAGCGTTGGACTAGCGGGAGTGGAGACCCAGTACTTC. Protein sequence: CSVGLAGVETQYF. The whole variable domain, remainder taken from reference TRBV29-1 and TRBJ2-5, is SAVISQKPSRDICQRGTSLTIQCQVDSQVTMMFWYRQQPGQSLTLIATANQGSEATYESGFVIDKFPISRPNLTFSTLTVSNMSPEDSSIYLCSVGLAGVETQYFGPGTRLLVL.

Here the CDR3 reads CASSLRPGQNSNQPQHF. In DNA form, the CDR3 reads TGTGCCAGCAGCTTACGTCCCGGACAAAATAGCAATCAGCCCCAGCATTTT. The rearrangement joins TRBV7-6 to TRBJ1-5, with a tentative D call TRBD1 (5 bases). Trimming removed 2 bases from V and 0 bases from J, with 14 bases in between. This CDR3 is built from 17 residues. The germline CDR1 and CDR2 sequences are SGHVS and FNYEAQ. The variable domain in full, completed from reference TRBV7-6 and TRBJ1-5, reads GAGVSQSPRYKVTKRGQDVALRCDPISGHVSLYWYRQALGQGPEFLTYFNYEAQQDKSGLPNDRFSAERPEGSISTLTIQRTEQRDSAMYRCASSLRPGQNSNQPQHFGDGTRLSIL.

Many counts were recorded for this clonotype. Written as DNA, the CDR3 is TGTGCCATCAACGACCGAGGAGCTAACTATGGCTACACCTTC. The encoded protein is CAINDRGANYGYTF. The chain is built from TRBV10-3 and TRBJ1-2, with D hard to call. Germline lookup yields CDR1 ENHRY and CDR2 SYGVKD. The CDR3 extends over 14 amino acids. The ends were cut back, 7 bases at V and 0 bases at J, with 12 bases in the middle.

In regard to this clonotype: The junction does not match germline at one end; this may be a read error. CDR3 region: CATGEGTGGRGSIETQYF. The CDR3 nucleotides read TGTGCCACCGGTGAGGGAACAGGGGGCCGAGGGAGCATAGAGACCCAGTACTTC. V usage is TRBV24-1 and J usage is TRBJ2-5, with 9 bases lining up with TRBD1. This CDR3 is 18 amino acids long. Germline assignment: CDR1 KGHDR and CDR2 SFDVKD.

This clonotype occurred a few times. The V call is TRBV30, the J call TRBJ1-2, with a possible D match to TRBD1 (5 bases). V lost 4 bases to trimming and J lost 6 bases, with 12 bases between them. Germline loops: CDR1 GTSNPN, CDR2 SVGIG (reference sequence). The CDR3 is 12 residues long. CDR3 DNA: TGTGCCTGGACCCCGGGGGGTGATGGCTACACCTTC. Amino acids: CAWTPGGDGYTF. The entire variable domain, with the rest obtained from reference TRBV30 and TRBJ1-2, is as follows: SQTIHQWPATLVQPVGSPLSLECTVEGTSNPNLYWYRQAAGRGLQLLFYSVGIGQISSEVPQNLSASRPQDRQFILSSKKLLLSDSGFYLCAWTPGGDGYTFGSGTRLTVV.

The table lists this clonotype with many counts. The DNA for the CDR3 is TGTGCCAGCAGCCAAATTAGCACTGAAGCTTTCTTT. It yields the protein CASSQISTEAFF. The chain carries TRBV2 and TRBJ1-1; D remains ambiguous. This CDR3 has 12 residues. V lost 6 bases to trimming and J lost 4 bases, with 9 bases between them. Germline CDR1 and CDR2: SNHLY and FYNNEI.

The J gene is TRBJ1-1, the V gene TRBV6-5, with a possible D match to TRBD1 (6 bases). Germline V CDR1 and CDR2: MNHEY, SVGAGI. Trimming removed 2 bases from V and 4 bases from J, with 11 bases in between. The length of the CDR3 is 14 residues. The CDR3 loop reads CASSYQGRTTEAFF. DNA for the CDR3: TGTGCCAGCAGTTACCAGGGGAGGACCACTGAAGCTTTCTTT.

Only a few counts were recorded for this clonotype. The rearrangement uses TRBV27 and TRBJ2-7; unclear D gene. CDR1 is MNHEY and CDR2 is SMNVEV in the germline V gene (reference sequence). Trimming cost V 6 bases and J 0 bases, with 12 bases left between them. The CDR3 covers 14 residues. DNA for the CDR3: TGTGCCAGCAGCCCCACGGATCCCTCCTACGAGCAGTACTTC. Protein sequence: CASSPTDPSYEQYF.